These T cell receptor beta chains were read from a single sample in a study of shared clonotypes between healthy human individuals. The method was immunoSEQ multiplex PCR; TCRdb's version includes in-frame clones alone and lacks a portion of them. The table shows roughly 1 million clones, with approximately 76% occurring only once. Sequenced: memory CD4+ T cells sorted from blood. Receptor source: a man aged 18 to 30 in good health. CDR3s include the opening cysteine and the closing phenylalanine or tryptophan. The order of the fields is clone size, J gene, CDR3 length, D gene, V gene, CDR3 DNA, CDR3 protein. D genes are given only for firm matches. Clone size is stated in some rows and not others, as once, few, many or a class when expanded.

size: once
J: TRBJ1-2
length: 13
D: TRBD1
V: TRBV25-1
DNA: TGTGCCAGCAGGACAGGGCAGGGAGGTGGCTACACCTTC
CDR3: CASRTGQGGGYTF

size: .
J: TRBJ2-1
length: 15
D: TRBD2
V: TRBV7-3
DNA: TGTGCCAGCAGCCATAGCGGGGGGGCGTACAATGAGCAGTTCTTC
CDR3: CASSHSGGAYNEQFF

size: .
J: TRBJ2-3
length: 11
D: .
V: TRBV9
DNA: TGTGCCAGCAGCATCACAGATACGCAGTATTTT
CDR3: CASSITDTQYF

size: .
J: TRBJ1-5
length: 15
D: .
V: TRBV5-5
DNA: TGTGCCAGCAGCTCCTCAGGGATTGGCAATCAGCCCCAGCATTTT
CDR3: CASSSSGIGNQPQHF

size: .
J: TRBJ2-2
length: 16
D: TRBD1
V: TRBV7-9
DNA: TGTGCCAGCAGCCAACGGACAGGGTATAACACCGGGGAGCTGTTTTTT
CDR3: CASSQRTGYNTGELFF

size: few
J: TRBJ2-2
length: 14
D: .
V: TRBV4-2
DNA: TGTGCCAGCAGCCAAGGGGAAGGGGACGGGGAGCTGTTTTTT
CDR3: CASSQGEGDGELFF

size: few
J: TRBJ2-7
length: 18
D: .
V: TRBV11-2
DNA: TGTGCCAGCAGCTTATCGGGCGGGAACCCAACAAAATCCTACGAGCAGTACTTC
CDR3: CASSLSGGNPTKSYEQYF

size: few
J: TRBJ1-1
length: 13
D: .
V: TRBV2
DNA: TGTGCCAGCAGTGCAGGGAAGGCCACTGAAGCTTTCTTT
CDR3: CASSAGKATEAFF

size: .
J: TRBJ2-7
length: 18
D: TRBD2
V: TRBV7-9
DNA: TGTGCCAGCAGCTCTTGGCTAGCGGGAGGATCATGGGGCTACGAGCAGTACTTC
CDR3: CASSSWLAGGSWGYEQYF

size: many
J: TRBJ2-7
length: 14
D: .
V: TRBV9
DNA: TGTGCCAGCAGCCCTCCCAGGGTACCCTACGAGCAGTACTTC
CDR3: CASSPPRVPYEQYF

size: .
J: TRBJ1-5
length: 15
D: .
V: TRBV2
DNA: TGTGCCAGCAGTGAAGCGCTTCAAGGGTATCAGCCCCAGCATTTT
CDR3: CASSEALQGYQPQHF

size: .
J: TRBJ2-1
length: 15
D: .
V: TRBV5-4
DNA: TGTGCCAGCAGCCCGGGACTGGGATCCTACAATGAGCAGTTCTTC
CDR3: CASSPGLGSYNEQFF

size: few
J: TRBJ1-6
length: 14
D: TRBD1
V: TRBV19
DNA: TGTGCCAGTAGTATCGACAGGGACGGTTCACCCCTCCACTTT
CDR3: CASSIDRDGSPLHF

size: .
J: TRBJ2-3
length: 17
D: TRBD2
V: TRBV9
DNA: TGTGCCAGCAGCGTAGGACTAGCGGGGGCCAGCACAGATACGCAGTATTTT
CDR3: CASSVGLAGASTDTQYF

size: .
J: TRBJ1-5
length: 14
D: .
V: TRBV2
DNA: TGTGCCAGTCGGGGAGGGGCCGGGGGTCAGCCCCAGCATTTT
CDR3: CASRGGAGGQPQHF

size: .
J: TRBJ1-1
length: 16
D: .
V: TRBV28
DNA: TGTGCCAGCAGTTTAGCGGGACTCAGGGGAGACACTGAAGCTTTCTTT
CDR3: CASSLAGLRGDTEAFF

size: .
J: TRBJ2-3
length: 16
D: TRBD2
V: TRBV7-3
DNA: TGTGCCAGCAGCTTAAGGACTAGCGGGAGGGCAGATACGCAGTATTTT
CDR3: CASSLRTSGRADTQYF

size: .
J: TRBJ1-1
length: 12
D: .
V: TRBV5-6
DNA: TGTGCCAGCAGCTCACCGAACACTGAAGCTTTCTTT
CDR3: CASSSPNTEAFF

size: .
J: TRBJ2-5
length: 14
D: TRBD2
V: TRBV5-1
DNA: TGCGCCAGCAGCTTCACTAGCGGCCAAGAGACCCAGTACTTC
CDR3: CASSFTSGQETQYF

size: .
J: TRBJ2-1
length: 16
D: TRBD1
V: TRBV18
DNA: TGTGCCAGCTCATCCTTGGGGCCAGGGGGCTTGAATGAGCAGTTCTTC
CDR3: CASSSLGPGGLNEQFF

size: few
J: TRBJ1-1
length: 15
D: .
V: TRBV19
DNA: TGTGCCAGTAACCCCCCAGGCTCTCGGGATGGTTGGGCTTTCTTT
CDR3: CASNPPGSRDGWAFF

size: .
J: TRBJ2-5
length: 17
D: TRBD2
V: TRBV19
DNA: TGTGCCAGTAGTCGGGCTAGCGGGGGAACAACTAAAGAGACCCAGTACTTC
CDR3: CASSRASGGTTKETQYF

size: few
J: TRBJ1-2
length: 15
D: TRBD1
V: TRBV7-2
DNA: TGTGCCAGCACCAAAACAGGGGTCCTTAACTATGGCTACACCTTC
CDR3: CASTKTGVLNYGYTF

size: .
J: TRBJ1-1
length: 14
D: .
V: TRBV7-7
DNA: TGTGCTAGCAGCCCCAGGGATCTGAACACTGAAGCTTTCTTT
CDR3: CASSPRDLNTEAFF

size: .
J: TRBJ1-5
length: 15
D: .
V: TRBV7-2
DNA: TGTGCCAGCAGCTTACGATCAGGGTTTAATCAGCCCCAGCATTTT
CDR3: CASSLRSGFNQPQHF

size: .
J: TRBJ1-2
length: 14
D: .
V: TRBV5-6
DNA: TGTGCCAGCAGCCTCAGGGTGGCCTACGGGGGCTACACCTTC
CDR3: CASSLRVAYGGYTF

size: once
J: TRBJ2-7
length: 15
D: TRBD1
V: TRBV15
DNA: TGTGCCACCAGCAGTGCTCCGGGACAGGGTGACGAGCAGTACTTC
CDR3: CATSSAPGQGDEQYF

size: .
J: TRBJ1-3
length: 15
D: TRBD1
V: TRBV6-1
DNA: TGTGCCAGCAGTGGAGACAGGGATATCGGAAACACCATATATTTT
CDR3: CASSGDRDIGNTIYF

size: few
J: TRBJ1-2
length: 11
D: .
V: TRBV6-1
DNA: TGTGCCAGCAGTTTTGGTAGGGGCTACACCTTC
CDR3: CASSFGRGYTF

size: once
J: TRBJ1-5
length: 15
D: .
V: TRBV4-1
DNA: TGCGCCAGCAGCCAAGCGTTCGTTAGCAATCAGCCCCAGCATTTT
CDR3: CASSQAFVSNQPQHF

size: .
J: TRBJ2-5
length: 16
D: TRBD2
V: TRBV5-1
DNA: TGCGCCAGCAGAACAGGACTAGCGGGAGTTTTGGAGACCCAGTACTTC
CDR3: CASRTGLAGVLETQYF

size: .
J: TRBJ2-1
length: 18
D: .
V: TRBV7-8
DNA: TGTGCCAGCAGCTTAGCCAAAACACCAGGACCCCGGGGCAATGAGCAGTTCTTC
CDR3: CASSLAKTPGPRGNEQFF

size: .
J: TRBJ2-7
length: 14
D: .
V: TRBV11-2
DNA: TGTGCCAGCAGCTTAAACGCAGTTACCTACGAGCAGTACTTC
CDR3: CASSLNAVTYEQYF

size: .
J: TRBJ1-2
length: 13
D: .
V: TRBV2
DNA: TGTGCCAGCAGTCGGGACAATAACTATGGCTACACCTTC
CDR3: CASSRDNNYGYTF

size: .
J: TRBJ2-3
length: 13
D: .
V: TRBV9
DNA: TGTGCCAGCAGCGTGACGGGGCAGGATACGCAGTATTTT
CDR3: CASSVTGQDTQYF

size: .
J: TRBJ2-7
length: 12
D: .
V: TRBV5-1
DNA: TGCGCCAGCAGCTTTAAGGGGCACGAGCAGTACTTC
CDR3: CASSFKGHEQYF

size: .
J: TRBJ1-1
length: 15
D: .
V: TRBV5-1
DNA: TGCGCCAGCAGCCGGGTCGGGGGAACCGGGGAAAAAGCTTTCTTT
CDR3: CASSRVGGTGEKAFF

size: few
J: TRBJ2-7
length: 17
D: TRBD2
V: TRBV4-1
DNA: TGCGCCAGCAGCCAATCGGGACAACTAGCGGGAGAAATCGAGCAGTACTTC
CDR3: CASSQSGQLAGEIEQYF

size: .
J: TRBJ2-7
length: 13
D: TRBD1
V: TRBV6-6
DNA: TGTGCCAGCAGCCAGACAGGGACGGGCGAGCAGTACTTC
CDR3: CASSQTGTGEQYF

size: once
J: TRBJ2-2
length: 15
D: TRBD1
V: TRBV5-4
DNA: TGTGCCAGCAGCGCGGACAGGGATGGCACCGGGGAGCTGTTTTTT
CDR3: CASSADRDGTGELFF

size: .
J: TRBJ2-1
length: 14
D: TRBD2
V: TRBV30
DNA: TGTGCCTGGAGCGCCGGGACTAGCATCAATGAGCAGTTCTTC
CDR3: CAWSAGTSINEQFF

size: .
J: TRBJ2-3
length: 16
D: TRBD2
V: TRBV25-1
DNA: TGTGCCAGCAGTGAATTCTGGCGGGAGACGGGGGATACGCAGTATTTT
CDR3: CASSEFWRETGDTQYF

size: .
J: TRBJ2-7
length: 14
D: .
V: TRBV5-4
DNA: TGTGCCAGCAGTCAAGACGGGAGAAACGCCGAGCAGTACTTC
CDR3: CASSQDGRNAEQYF

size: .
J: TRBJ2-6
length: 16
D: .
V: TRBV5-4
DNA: TGTGCCAGCAGCTTCGGGGGTGTAGGTGGGGCCAACGTCCTGACTTTC
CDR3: CASSFGGVGGANVLTF

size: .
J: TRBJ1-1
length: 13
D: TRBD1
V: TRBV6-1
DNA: TGTGCCATCCGGGGACAGGGGATCGCTGAAGCTTTCTTT
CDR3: CAIRGQGIAEAFF

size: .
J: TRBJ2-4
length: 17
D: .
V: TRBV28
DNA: TGTGCCAGCAGTTCTACAGGGCTCTCCTTAGCCAAAAACATTCAGTACTTC
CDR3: CASSSTGLSLAKNIQYF

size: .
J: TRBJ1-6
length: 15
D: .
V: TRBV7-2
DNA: TGTGCCAGCAGCTTAGAGAGTTCGTATAATTCACCCCTCCACTTT
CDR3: CASSLESSYNSPLHF

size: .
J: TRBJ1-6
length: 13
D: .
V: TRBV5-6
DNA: TGTGCCAGCAGAGGGGACACCCGTTCACCCCTCCACTTT
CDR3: CASRGDTRSPLHF

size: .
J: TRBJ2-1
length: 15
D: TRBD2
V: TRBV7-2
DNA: TGTGCCAGCAGCCCTAGCGGGAGGGTGATAAATGAGCAGTTCTTC
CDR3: CASSPSGRVINEQFF

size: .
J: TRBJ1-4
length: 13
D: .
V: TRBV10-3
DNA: TGTGCCATCAGTGAGCGGTGGGGCGAAAAACTGTTTTTT
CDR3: CAISERWGEKLFF

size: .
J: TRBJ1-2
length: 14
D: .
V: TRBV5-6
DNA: TGTGCCAGCAGCTTACAAGGGATCGATTATGGCTACACCTTC
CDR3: CASSLQGIDYGYTF

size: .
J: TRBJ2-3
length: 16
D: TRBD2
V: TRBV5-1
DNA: TGCGCCAGCAGCTCCGGGGGGGCCCTCGGCACAGATACGCAGTATTTT
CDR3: CASSSGGALGTDTQYF

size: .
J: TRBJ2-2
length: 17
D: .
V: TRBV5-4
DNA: TGTGCCAGCAGCTCGAATACAGGGCCCTGGAACACCGGGGAGCTGTTTTTT
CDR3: CASSSNTGPWNTGELFF

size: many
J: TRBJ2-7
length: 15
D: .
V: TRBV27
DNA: TGTGCCAGCAGTTTGGTCAAGGGGCCCACCTACGAGCAGTACTTC
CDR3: CASSLVKGPTYEQYF

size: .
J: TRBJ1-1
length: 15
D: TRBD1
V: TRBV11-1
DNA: TGTGCCAGCAGCCTTCGACAGGGTATAGACACTGAAGCTTTCTTT
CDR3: CASSLRQGIDTEAFF